This T cell receptor beta chain was recorded in a study of shared clonotypes between healthy human individuals. General study findings and limits: In general, naive subsets displayed greater estimated richness than memory subsets did. Having only a few donors restricted how much genetic and exposure-history diversity was captured.

Positively selected for CCR7, the CD45RO-negative cells used as naive CD8 cells excluded terminally differentiated effector memory CD45RA+ cells. Deep was the level used in running the assay. Template for every sorted-subset replicate PCR totaled 200 to 250 ng DNA, around 33,000 T cell genomes. Repertoires were generated with immunoSEQ multiplex PCR, while TCRdb's copy carries only in-frame clones and drops some. The sample consists of approximately 2,200,000 clones, 85% to 95% of them appearing once. The CDR3 has 18 residues. The germline V gene has CDR1 MDHEN and CDR2 SYDVKM. Trimming removed 1 base from V and 5 bases from J; junction bases left unmatched: 7. Concerning this clone itself: Its target is unknown.

The rearrangement links TRBV28 to TRBJ2-5; 16 bases map to TRBD2. Sequencing used naive CD8+ T cells from PBMCs. This receptor was taken from a man between 18 and 35 years old in good health. Some clones in this sample may be carry-over from other donors' samples. CDR3 sequence: CASSLSWGLAGGRETQYF. CDR3 DNA sequence: TGTGCCAGCAGTTTATCTTGGGGACTAGCGGGAGGGAGGGAGACCCAGTACTTC.